This T cell receptor beta chain originates from a study of control samples from healthy donors and cancer patients. Repertoires were generated with immunoSEQ multiplex PCR, while TCRdb's copy carries only in-frame clones and drops some. The table has more than 140,000 clones, about 90% seen once. Germline V gene sequence: CDR1 MNHNS, CDR2 SASEGT. The CDR3 is made up of 15 amino acids. Trimming took 1 base from V and 4 from J, leaving 11 bases between them. The V gene is TRBV6-1, the J gene TRBJ1-5; tentatively, D is TRBD1 (5 bases). The clonotype originates from a man between 18 and 29 years old in good health. The material sequenced was blood. In DNA, the CDR3 is TGTGCCAGCAGTGAAGGCAGGGAAAAGAATCAGCCCCAGCATTTT. Its protein product is CASSEGREKNQPQHF.